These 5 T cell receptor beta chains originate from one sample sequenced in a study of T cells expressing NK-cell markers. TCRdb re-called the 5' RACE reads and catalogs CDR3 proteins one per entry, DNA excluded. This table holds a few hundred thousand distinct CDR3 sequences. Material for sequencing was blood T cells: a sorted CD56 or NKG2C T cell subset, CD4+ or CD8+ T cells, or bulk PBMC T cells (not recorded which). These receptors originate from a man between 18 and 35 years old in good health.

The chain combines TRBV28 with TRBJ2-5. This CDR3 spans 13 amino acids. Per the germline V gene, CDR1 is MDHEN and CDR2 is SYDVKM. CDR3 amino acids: CASMLRVEETQYF. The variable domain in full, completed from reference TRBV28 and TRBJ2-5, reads DVKVTQSSRYLVKRTGEKVFLECVQDMDHENMFWYRQDPGLGLRLIYFSYDVKMKEKGDIPEGYSVSREKKERFSLILESASTNQTSMYLCASMLRVEETQYFGPGTRLLVL.

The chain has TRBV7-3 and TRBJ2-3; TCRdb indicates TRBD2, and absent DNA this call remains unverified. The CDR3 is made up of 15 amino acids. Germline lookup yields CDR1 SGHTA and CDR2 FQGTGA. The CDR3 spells CASSYLLAEPDTQYF. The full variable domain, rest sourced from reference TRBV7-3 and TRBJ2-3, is GAGVSQTPSNKVTEKGKYVELRCDPISGHTALYWYRQSLGQGPEFLIYFQGTGAADDSGLPNDRFFAVRPEGSVSTLKIQRTERGDSAVYLCASSYLLAEPDTQYFGPGTRLTVL.

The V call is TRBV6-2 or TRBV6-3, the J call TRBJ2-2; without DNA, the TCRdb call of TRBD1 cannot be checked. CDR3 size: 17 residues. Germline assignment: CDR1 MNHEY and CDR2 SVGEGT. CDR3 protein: CASSYVDRGFHTGELFF.

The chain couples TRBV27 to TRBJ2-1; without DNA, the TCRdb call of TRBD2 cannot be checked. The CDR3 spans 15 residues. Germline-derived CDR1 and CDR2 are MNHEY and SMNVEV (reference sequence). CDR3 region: CASSKDPRPYNEQFF.

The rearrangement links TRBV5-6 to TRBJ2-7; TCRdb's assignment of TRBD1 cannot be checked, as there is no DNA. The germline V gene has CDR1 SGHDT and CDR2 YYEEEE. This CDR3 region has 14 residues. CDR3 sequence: CASSLVVTGVKQYF.